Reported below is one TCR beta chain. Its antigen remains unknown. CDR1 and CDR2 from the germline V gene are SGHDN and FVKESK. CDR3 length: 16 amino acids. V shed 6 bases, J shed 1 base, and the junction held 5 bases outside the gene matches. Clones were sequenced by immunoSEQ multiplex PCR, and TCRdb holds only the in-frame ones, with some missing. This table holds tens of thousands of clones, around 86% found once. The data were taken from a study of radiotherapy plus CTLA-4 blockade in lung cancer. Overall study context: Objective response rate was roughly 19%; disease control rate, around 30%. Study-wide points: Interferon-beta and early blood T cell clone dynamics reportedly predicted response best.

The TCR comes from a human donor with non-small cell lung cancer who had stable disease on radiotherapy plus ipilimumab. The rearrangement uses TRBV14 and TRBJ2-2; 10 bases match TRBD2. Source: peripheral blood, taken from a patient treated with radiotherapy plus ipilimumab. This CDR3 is CASSHRLAGNTGELFF. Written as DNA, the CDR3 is TGTGCCAGCAGTCACAGACTAGCGGGGAACACCGGGGAGCTGTTTTTT.